The source of this T cell receptor beta chain is a study of control samples from healthy donors and cancer patients. Germline loops: CDR1 SNHLY, CDR2 FYNNEI. The length of the CDR3 is 14 residues. Trimming took off 3 bases at V and 4 bases at J, with 10 bases between the two ends. Clones were read by immunoSEQ multiplex PCR, and TCRdb kept only the in-frame ones, dropping some. This table has approximately 100,000 clones, 86% appearing once. Source material: blood. The sequence derives from a man aged 25-45 years in good health. The chain carries TRBV2 and TRBJ1-5, with no clear D. The CDR3 reads CASSEWRTNQPQHF. As DNA, the CDR3 is TGTGCCAGCAGTGAGTGGCGGACTAATCAGCCCCAGCATTTT.